The entry below gives a single TCR beta chain sequence along with its context. Its antigen is not yet known. The record has no base qualities; no much larger clone is one base away. This entry is derived from a study of beta chain features in type 1 diabetes listed by TCRdb under 2018. For the study in its entirety: No differences in mean age, gender distribution, total cell number or subset yield were found between patients and healthy donors. The study compared the TCRB repertoires of sorted circulating CD4+ T cell subsets in recently diagnosed type 1 diabetes patients with those in matched healthy donors. Regulatory and stem cell-like memory subsets were isolated from only 8 patients and about 8 healthy donors, whereas naive and central memory subsets came from all 28 donors. A total of about 110,000,000 sorted cells were examined across all samples, and a strong correlation was observed between cell number per subset and RNA yield. What the work shows at the level of the full study, not this receptor alone: The naive, central memory and regulatory TCRB repertoires appeared to resemble one another more closely among patients than among healthy donors. At VDJ recombination sites, type 1 diabetes patients had fewer insertions and more deleted nucleotides, which implies abnormalities in thymic rearrangement. Because cDNA rather than genomic DNA was sequenced, highly expressing activated cells could have been over-represented, although no difference in activation and CD3 levels was found between groups. Because the HLA sub-analyses included only small numbers of individuals, any influence of HLA type on TCRB rearrangement was left unresolved. Shorter templates might be favored by PCR, yet because patient and control samples were amplified and corrected together, any such skew would affect both groups equally. In all four CD4+ subsets, TCRB CDR3 length was moderately but significantly shorter in type 1 diabetes patients.

CDR1 and CDR2 are drawn from the germline V gene: KGHSH, LQKENI. CDR3 length: 15 amino acids, cysteine to phenylalanine. CDR3 DNA is the only sequence kept; it has 45 bases, read in frame from the first base. A distance of 13 bases separates the germline ends of V and J, which lose 5 bases and 0 bases respectively. A single peripheral blood draw of roughly 0.11 L on average was collected from each donor into heparinised tubes. A BD FACSAria II and a panel including CD45RO, CCR7, CD25, CD127, CD95 and CD27 were used to sort naive, central memory, regulatory and stem cell-like memory CD4+ T cells. A purity above 95% was achieved for all sorted populations. Right away, PBMCs were isolated by Lymphoprep density gradient centrifugation and were stained directly, with no culture step. So that batch effects would be minimized, each experiment stained and sorted samples in pairs, pairing one healthy donor with one patient.

The High Capacity cDNA Reverse Transcription Kit was used to reverse transcribe all of the isolated RNA, meaning that expressed TCRB transcripts were what got sequenced. Naive, central memory and regulatory T cell samples underwent deep immunoSEQ sequencing, averaging roughly 3.4 million total reads per sample. After sorted cells were lysed in RLT buffer, RNA was extracted with DNase-treated RNeasy Micro or Mini kits, with the choice depending on cell number. To prevent cross-contamination, every cell subset was processed on its own, while patient and healthy donor samples were processed together. TCRB sequences were amplified from cDNA with the immunoSEQ multiplex PCR, producing 87-bp fragments spanning the CDR3 region. Sequencing of the amplicons was done on the Illumina HiSeq platform. The original methods were these. PCR bias was computationally corrected using synthetic template baselines, reads within Hamming distance 2 were collapsed, and singletons that could not be merged were discarded. Reads were aligned against IMGT to assign V, D and J genes, CDR3 length and insertions or deletions at six rearrangement sites. Clonotype counts were normalized to sorted cell number within each subset before computing true diversity and Gini coefficients with the tcR R package. Repertoire sharing was quantified using the overlap coefficient calculated on TCRB nucleotide sequences. Out-of-frame TCRB sequences from naive cells were analyzed to stand in for the pre-selection repertoire. TCRdb provides this immuneACCESS table in a form limited to in-frame rearrangements. Some clones are lacking; in checked studies, under half of them reflect an unresolved V gene, and why the rest are absent is not known. That table is the source of V, J and clone size, and D and trimming were worked out from the DNA. The sample contains some 500,000 clones, roughly 10% of them found a single time. 0.045% to 0.05% of the sample is in the top ten clones.

Sample: naive CD4+ T cells from blood. The meaning of the sample's cell subset or site label: true naive CD4+ T cells. The TCR comes from a woman aged 18-29 years in good health. Rearrangement joined TRBV18 to TRBJ1-1, with the D gene call left open. The CDR3 protein is CASSFGGRVNTEAFF. The base sequence is TGTGCCAGCTCATTTGGAGGGCGAGTGAACACTGAAGCTTTCTTT.